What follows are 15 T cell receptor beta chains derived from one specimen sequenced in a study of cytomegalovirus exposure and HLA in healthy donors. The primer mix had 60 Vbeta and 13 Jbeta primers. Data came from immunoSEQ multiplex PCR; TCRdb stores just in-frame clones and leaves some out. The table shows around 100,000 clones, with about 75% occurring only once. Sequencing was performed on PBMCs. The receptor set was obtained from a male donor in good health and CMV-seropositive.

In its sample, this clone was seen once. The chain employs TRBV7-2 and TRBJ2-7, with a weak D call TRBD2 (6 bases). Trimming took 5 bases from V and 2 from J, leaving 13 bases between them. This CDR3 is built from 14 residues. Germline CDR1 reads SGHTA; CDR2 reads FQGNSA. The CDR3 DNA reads TGTGCCAGCAGCCGAGATGGACTAACCTACGAGCAGTACTTC. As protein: CASSRDGLTYEQYF. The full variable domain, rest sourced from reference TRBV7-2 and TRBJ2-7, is GAGVSQSPSNKVTEKGKDVELRCDPISGHTALYWYRQSLGQGLEFLIYFQGNSAPDKSGLPSDRFSAERTGGSVSTLTIQRTQQEDSAVYLCASSRDGLTYEQYFGPGTRLTVT.

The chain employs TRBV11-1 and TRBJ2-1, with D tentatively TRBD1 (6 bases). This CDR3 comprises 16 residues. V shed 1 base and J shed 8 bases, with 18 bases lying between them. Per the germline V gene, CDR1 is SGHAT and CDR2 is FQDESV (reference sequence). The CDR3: CASSLGRGRNRDEQFF. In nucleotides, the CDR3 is TGTGCCAGCAGCTTAGGTAGAGGGCGGAACAGGGATGAGCAGTTCTTC. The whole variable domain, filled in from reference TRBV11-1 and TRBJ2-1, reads EAEVAQSPRYKITEKSQAVAFWCDPISGHATLYWYRQILGQGPELLVQFQDESVVDDSQLPKDRFSAERLKGVDSTLKIQPAELGDSAMYLCASSLGRGRNRDEQFFGPGTRLTVL.

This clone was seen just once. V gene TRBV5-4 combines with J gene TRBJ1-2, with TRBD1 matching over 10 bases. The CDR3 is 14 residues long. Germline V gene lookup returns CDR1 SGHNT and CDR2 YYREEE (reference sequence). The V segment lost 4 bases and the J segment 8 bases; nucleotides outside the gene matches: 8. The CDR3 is CASSQDRGNGGYTF. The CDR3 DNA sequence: TGTGCCAGCAGCCAGGACAGGGGGAATGGCGGCTACACCTTC.

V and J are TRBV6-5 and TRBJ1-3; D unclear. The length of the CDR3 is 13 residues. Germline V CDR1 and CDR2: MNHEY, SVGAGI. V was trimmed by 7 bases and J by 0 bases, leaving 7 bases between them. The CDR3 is CASKRSSGNTIYF. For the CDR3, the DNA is TGTGCCAGCAAACGTAGCTCTGGAAACACCATATATTTT.

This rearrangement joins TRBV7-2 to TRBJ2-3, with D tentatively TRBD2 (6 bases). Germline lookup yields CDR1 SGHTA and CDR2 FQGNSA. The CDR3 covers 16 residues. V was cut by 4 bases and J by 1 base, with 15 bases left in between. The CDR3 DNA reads TGTGCCAGCAGCTCGGCCCCCTCTAGCGGCACAGATACGCAGTATTTT. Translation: CASSSAPSSGTDTQYF. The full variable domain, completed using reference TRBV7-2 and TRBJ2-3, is GAGVSQSPSNKVTEKGKDVELRCDPISGHTALYWYRQSLGQGLEFLIYFQGNSAPDKSGLPSDRFSAERTGGSVSTLTIQRTQQEDSAVYLCASSSAPSSGTDTQYFGPGTRLTVL.

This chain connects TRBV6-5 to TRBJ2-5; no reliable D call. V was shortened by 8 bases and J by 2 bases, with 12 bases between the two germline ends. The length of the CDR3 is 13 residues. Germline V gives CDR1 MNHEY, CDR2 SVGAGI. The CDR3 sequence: CASSPQRQETQYF. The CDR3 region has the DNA TGTGCCAGCTCCCCACAGAGACAAGAGACCCAGTACTTC.

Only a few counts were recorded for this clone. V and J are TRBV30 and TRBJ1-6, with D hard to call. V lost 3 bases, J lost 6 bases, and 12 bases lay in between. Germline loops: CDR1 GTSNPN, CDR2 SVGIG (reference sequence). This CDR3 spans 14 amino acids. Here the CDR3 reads CAWSRIRLNSPLHF. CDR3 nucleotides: TGTGCCTGGAGCAGGATTCGCCTTAATTCACCCCTCCACTTT.

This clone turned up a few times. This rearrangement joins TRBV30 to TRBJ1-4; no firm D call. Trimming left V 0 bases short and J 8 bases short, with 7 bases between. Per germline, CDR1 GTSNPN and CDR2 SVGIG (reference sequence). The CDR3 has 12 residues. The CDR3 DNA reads TGTGCCTGGAGTGTGCAGCGGGAAAAACTGTTTTTT. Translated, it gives CAWSVQREKLFF.

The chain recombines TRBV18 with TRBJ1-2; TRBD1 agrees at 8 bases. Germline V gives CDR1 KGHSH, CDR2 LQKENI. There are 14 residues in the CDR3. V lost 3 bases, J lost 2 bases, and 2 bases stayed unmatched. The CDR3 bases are TGTGCCAGCTCACCGCGGACAGGGAACTATGGCTACACCTTC. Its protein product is CASSPRTGNYGYTF.

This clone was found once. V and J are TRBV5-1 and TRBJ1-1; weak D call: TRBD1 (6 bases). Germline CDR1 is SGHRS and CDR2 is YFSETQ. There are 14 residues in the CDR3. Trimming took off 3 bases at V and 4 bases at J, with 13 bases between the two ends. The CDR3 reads CASSSTGRTTEAFF. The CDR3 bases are TGCGCCAGCAGCTCTACAGGGAGAACCACTGAAGCTTTCTTT.

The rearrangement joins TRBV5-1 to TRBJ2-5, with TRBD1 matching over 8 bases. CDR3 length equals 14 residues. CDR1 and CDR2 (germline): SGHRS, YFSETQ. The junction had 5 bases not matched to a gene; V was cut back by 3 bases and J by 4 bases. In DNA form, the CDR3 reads TGCGCCAGCAGCTCAGGACAGGGAGGAGAGACCCAGTACTTC. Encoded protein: CASSSGQGGETQYF.

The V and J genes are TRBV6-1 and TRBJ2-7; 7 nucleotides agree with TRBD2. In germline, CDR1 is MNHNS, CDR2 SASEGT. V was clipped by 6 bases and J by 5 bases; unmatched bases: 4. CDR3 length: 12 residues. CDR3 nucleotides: TGTGCCAGCAGGGGAGGACTAGACGAGCAGTACTTC. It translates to CASRGGLDEQYF.

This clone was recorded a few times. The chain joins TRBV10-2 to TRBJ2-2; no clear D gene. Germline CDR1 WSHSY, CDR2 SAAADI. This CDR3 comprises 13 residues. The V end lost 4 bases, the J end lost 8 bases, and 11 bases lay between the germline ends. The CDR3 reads CASSAVARGELFF. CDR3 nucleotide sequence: TGCGCCAGCAGTGCGGTCGCCAGGGGGGAGCTGTTTTTT.

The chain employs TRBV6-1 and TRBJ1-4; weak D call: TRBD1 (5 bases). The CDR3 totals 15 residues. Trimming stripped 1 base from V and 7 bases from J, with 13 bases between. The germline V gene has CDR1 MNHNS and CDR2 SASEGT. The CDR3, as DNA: TGTGCCAGCAGTGAAGGTCGTCAGGGTGGTGAAAAACTGTTTTTT. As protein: CASSEGRQGGEKLFF.

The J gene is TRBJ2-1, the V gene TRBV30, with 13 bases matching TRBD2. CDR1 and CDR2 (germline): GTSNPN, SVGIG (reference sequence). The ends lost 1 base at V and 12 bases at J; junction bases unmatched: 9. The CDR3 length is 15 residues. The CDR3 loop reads CAWSDGQGTSGAQFF. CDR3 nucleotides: TGTGCCTGGAGTGATGGGCAAGGGACTAGCGGGGCGCAGTTCTTC.